Given below is one T cell receptor beta chain in context. Its specificity is not known. These data originate in a study of cytomegalovirus exposure and HLA in healthy donors. Study-wide points: Researchers reported that a few CMV-associated chains were confirmed in vitro as CMV antigen-specific.

13 Jbeta primers and 60 Vbeta primers were used for the PCR. TCRdb's copy holds only in-frame clones and misses some; the assay was immunoSEQ multiplex PCR. The sample has some 130,000 clones; roughly 85% are singletons. The CDR3 totals 14 residues. V dropped 1 base and J dropped 10; count of bases not matched to a gene: 5. The germline V gene has CDR1 SGHDN and CDR2 FVKESK. Sample: PBMCs. The clonotype originates from a man aged 35 to 55 in good health and CMV-seronegative. The genes are TRBV14 and TRBJ2-7; 12 nucleotides line up with TRBD1. The CDR3 bases are TGTGCCAGCAGCCAAGTAGGGACAGGGGGCGCCCAGTACTTC. Encoded protein: CASSQVGTGGAQYF.